Listed below are T cell receptor beta chains from one sample, sequenced in a study of blood T cells in healthy people across ages. TCRdb analysed the 5' RACE reads with MiXCR anew, one entry per CDR3 protein. This sample yields around 1,700,000 distinct CDR3 sequences, of which 28% are seen a single time; over 7% belongs to the top ten. The sequenced sample consisted of blood. All receptors derive from a woman aged 25 to 39 in good health. Each CDR3 is given with its conserved first and last residue. The D gene is left open where the match is weak. Not every row has a clone size; where given, it reads once, few, many or a size class.

d_gene | j_gene | v_gene | abundance | CDR3aa | CDR3nt
NA | TRBJ2-7 | TRBV6-5 | few | CASTYTGSNEQYF | TGTGCCAGCACCTACACAGGGTCCAACGAGCAGTACTTC
NA | TRBJ1-1 | TRBV12-3/TRBV12-4 | many | CASSPRSGVAEAFF | TGTGCCAGCAGTCCCCGCTCTGGGGTGGCTGAAGCTTTCTTT
TRBD2 | TRBJ2-7 | TRBV12-3/TRBV12-4 | many | CASSLAGGPDEQYF | TGTGCCAGCAGTCTAGCGGGGGGGCCAGACGAGCAGTACTTC
TRBD2 | TRBJ2-7 | TRBV28 | many | CASSKVLAGTNEQYF | TGTGCCAGCAGTAAAGTCCTAGCGGGGACGAACGAGCAGTACTTC
NA | TRBJ2-1 | TRBV7-2 | NA | CASSFSGAGTLPEQFF | TGTGCCAGCAGCTTTTCGGGGGCGGGAACCCTCCCTGAGCAGTTCTTC
NA | TRBJ2-7 | TRBV3-1 | NA | CASSQGARTGPLGEQYF | TGTGCCAGCAGCCAAGGAGCCCGAACGGGGCCCCTTGGGGAGCAGTACTTC
TRBD1 | TRBJ2-7 | TRBV12-3/TRBV12-4 | many | CASRSGQGAFEQYF | TGTGCCAGCAGATCGGGACAGGGGGCTTTCGAGCAGTACTTC
TRBD1 | TRBJ1-2 | TRBV12-3/TRBV12-4 | NA | CASRTGTVGYTF | TGTGCCAGCAGGACCGGGACAGTTGGCTACACCTTC
NA | TRBJ2-3 | TRBV19 | few | CASSISRGRVDTQYF | TGTGCCAGTAGTATATCCCGGGGGCGCGTGGATACGCAGTATTTT
NA | TRBJ2-3 | TRBV2 | few | CASRDGGHPSSTDTQYF | TGTGCCAGCAGGGATGGGGGACATCCTTCTAGCACAGATACGCAGTATTTT
NA | TRBJ2-3 | TRBV2 | NA | CASSDRYTDTQYF | TGTGCCAGCAGTGATCGATACACAGATACGCAGTATTTT
NA | TRBJ2-7 | TRBV9 | few | CASGKRAYEQYF | TGTGCCAGCGGAAAAAGGGCCTACGAGCAGTACTTC
NA | TRBJ2-7 | TRBV20-1 | NA | CSAARSSYEQYF | TGCAGTGCAGCCAGGTCCTCCTACGAGCAGTACTTC
TRBD1 | TRBJ1-2 | TRBV5-1 | NA | CASSGDRVGYTF | TGCGCCAGCAGCGGAGACAGGGTCGGCTACACCTTC
TRBD2 | TRBJ2-4 | TRBV20-1 | few | CSARGLGGQYF | TGCAGTGCTAGGGGGCTGGGGGGGCAGTACTTC
NA | TRBJ1-2 | TRBV7-6 | NA | CASSQTEGANYGYTF | TGTGCCAGCAGCCAGACCGAAGGGGCCAACTATGGCTACACCTTC
TRBD2 | TRBJ2-1 | TRBV2 | NA | CASRLAGDPYNEQFF | TGTGCCAGCAGATTAGCGGGAGACCCCTACAATGAGCAGTTCTTC
NA | TRBJ1-4 | TRBV9 | few | CASSVGAGAATNEKLFF | TGTGCCAGCAGCGTAGGTGCAGGGGCCGCAACTAATGAAAAACTGTTTTTT
NA | TRBJ2-7 | TRBV12-2 | few | CASRYRQGGLETQYF | TGTGCAAGTCGCTATAGACAGGGCGGGTTGGAGACCCAGTATTTC
TRBD2 | TRBJ2-2 | TRBV9 | NA | CASSVGGYGNTGELFF | TGTGCCAGCAGCGTCGGGGGGTACGGGAACACCGGGGAGCTGTTTTTT
NA | TRBJ2-3 | TRBV9 | few | CASSVRRGTDTQYF | TGTGCCAGCAGCGTTCGCAGGGGCACAGATACGCAGTATTTT
TRBD1 | TRBJ1-5 | TRBV20-1 | few | CSVAGGAESVQPQHF | TGCAGTGTAGCAGGGGGAGCGGAGTCAGTCCAGCCCCAGCATTTT
NA | TRBJ2-1 | TRBV12-3/TRBV12-4 | once | CASSSRGSPYSEQFF | TGTGCCAGCAGTTCCCGAGGGTCCCCGTACAGTGAGCAGTTCTTC
NA | TRBJ1-2 | TRBV29-1 | many | CSVDLQGYGYTF | TGCAGCGTTGATTTGCAGGGGTATGGCTACACCTTC
NA | TRBJ2-1 | TRBV6-1 | NA | CASRPSKLSSYNEQFF | TGTGCCAGCCGGCCCTCGAAGCTAAGCTCCTACAATGAGCAGTTCTTC
NA | TRBJ2-4 | TRBV29-1 | NA | CSVEPTPGRQYF | TGCAGCGTTGAGCCAACGCCAGGGCGGCAGTACTTC
TRBD1 | TRBJ2-7 | TRBV7-8 | many | CASGGTGVHEQYF | TGTGCCAGCGGGGGGACAGGGGTCCACGAGCAGTACTTC
NA | TRBJ2-5 | TRBV29-1 | NA | CSVGDVLGAQYF | TGCAGCGTCGGGGACGTACTGGGGGCCCAGTACTTC
NA | TRBJ2-1 | TRBV18 | NA | CASSPQGGVNEQFF | TGTGCCAGCTCACCACAGGGCGGTGTAAATGAGCAGTTCTTC
TRBD2 | TRBJ2-3 | TRBV12-3/TRBV12-4 | NA | CASSLAGGRADTQYF | TGTGCCAGCAGCCTAGCGGGGGGGCGCGCAGATACGCAGTATTTT
TRBD2 | TRBJ2-1 | TRBV3-1 | NA | CASSQRSSGRYNEQFF | TGTGCCAGCAGCCAACGTTCTAGCGGGAGATACAATGAGCAGTTCTTC
NA | TRBJ2-1 | TRBV29-1 | many | CSVDFRENNEQFF | TGCAGCGTTGATTTCAGGGAAAACAATGAGCAGTTCTTC
NA | TRBJ1-4 | TRBV2 | few | CASSESRTNEKLFF | TGTGCCAGCAGTGAATCTAGGACTAATGAAAAACTGTTTTTT
TRBD1 | TRBJ1-6 | TRBV7-2 | NA | CASSIRGGNNSPLHF | TGTGCCAGCAGCATCAGGGGGGGAAATAATTCACCCCTCCACTTT
NA | TRBJ2-7 | TRBV6-6 | NA | CASIQLSGSSYEQYF | TGTGCCAGCATCCAGCTCTCGGGATCCTCCTACGAGCAGTACTTC
NA | TRBJ2-1 | TRBV5-1 | NA | CASLAPAAQYEQFF | TGCGCCAGCTTGGCACCAGCGGCTCAATATGAGCAGTTCTTC
NA | TRBJ2-7 | TRBV9 | NA | CASSAGFSSYEQYF | TGTGCCAGCAGCGCGGGCTTCAGCTCCTACGAGCAGTACTTC
NA | TRBJ1-1 | TRBV7-2 | few | CASSLAGARVAFF | TGTGCCAGCAGCTTAGCCGGGGCGCGGGTGGCTTTCTTT
NA | TRBJ2-7 | TRBV20-1 | NA | CGAPDSRSYEQYF | TGCGGTGCTCCCGACTCCCGTTCCTACGAGCAGTACTTC
NA | TRBJ2-1 | TRBV2 | few | CASSSDLSEQFF | TGTGCCAGCAGTTCCGACCTCAGTGAGCAGTTCTTC
TRBD1 | TRBJ2-7 | TRBV20-1 | few | CSAPGTGGVLGEQYF | TGCAGTGCTCCCGGGACAGGGGGGGTTTTGGGGGAGCAGTACTTC
NA | TRBJ2-5 | TRBV5-5 | NA | CASTGDFWGSDF | TGTGCCAGCACCGGAGATTTTTGGGGTTCAGACTTC
NA | TRBJ1-5 | TRBV12-3/TRBV12-4 | many | CASRPYQPQHF | TGTGCCAGCAGGCCCTATCAGCCCCAGCATTTT
NA | TRBJ2-7 | TRBV4-1 | many | CASSQEARGQQYF | TGCGCCAGCAGCCAAGAGGCTAGGGGCCAGCAGTACTTC
TRBD2 | TRBJ2-1 | TRBV18 | NA | CASSPPGTSDEQFF | TGTGCCAGCTCACCCCCCGGGACTAGCGATGAGCAGTTCTTC
TRBD2 | TRBJ2-7 | TRBV5-1 | many | CASSSASGGAVKYF | TGCGCCAGCAGCTCCGCTAGCGGGGGGGCCGTGAAGTACTTC
NA | TRBJ2-5 | TRBV20-1 | NA | CSARQSRARVPLYNEQYF | TGCAGTGCTAGACAATCCCGGGCTCGAGTCCCCCTCTACAATGAGCAGTACTTC
NA | TRBJ1-1 | TRBV4-1 | NA | CASSPGRLDTEAFF | TGCGCCAGCAGCCCTGGCCGATTGGACACTGAAGCTTTCTTT
TRBD2 | TRBJ2-7 | TRBV7-2 | NA | CVSSLYSGRAGYEQYF | TGTGTCAGCAGCTTATATAGCGGGAGGGCTGGCTACGAGCAGTACTTC
TRBD1 | TRBJ1-5 | TRBV2 | NA | CASSGGQGNNQPQHF | TGTGCCAGCAGTGGTGGACAGGGTAATAATCAGCCCCAGCATTTT
NA | TRBJ1-1 | TRBV29-1 | few | CSVNRDNTEAFF | TGCAGCGTGAACAGGGATAACACTGAAGCTTTCTTT
TRBD2 | TRBJ2-7 | TRBV6-5 | many | CASSLLGTSGEQYF | TGTGCCAGCAGCTTACTCGGGACTAGCGGGGAGCAGTACTTC
NA | TRBJ2-7 | TRBV7-9 | few | CASSLAGRKGEQYF | TGTGCCAGCAGCTTAGCGGGAAGGAAGGGCGAGCAGTACTTC